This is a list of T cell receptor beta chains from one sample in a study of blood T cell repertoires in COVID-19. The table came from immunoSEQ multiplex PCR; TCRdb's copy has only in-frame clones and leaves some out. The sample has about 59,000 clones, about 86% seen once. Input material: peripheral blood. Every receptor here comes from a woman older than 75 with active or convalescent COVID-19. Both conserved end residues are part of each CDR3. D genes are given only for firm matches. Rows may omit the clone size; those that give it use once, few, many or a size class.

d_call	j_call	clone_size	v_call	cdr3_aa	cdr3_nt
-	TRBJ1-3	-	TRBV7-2	CASRSGSGNTIYF	TGTGCCAGCAGATCGGGATCTGGAAACACCATATATTTT
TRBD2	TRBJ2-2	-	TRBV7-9	CASSPSGHKGTGELFF	TGTGCCAGCAGCCCTAGCGGTCACAAGGGTACCGGGGAGCTGTTTTTT
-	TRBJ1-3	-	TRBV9	CASSLPRAGGNTIYF	TGTGCCAGCAGCCTACCCAGGGCGGGGGGAAACACCATATATTTT
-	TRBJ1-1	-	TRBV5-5	CASSVGQQRMNTEAFF	TGTGCCAGCAGCGTCGGACAGCAGAGAATGAACACTGAAGCTTTCTTT
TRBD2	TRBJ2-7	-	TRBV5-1	CASSTWTSGYEQYF	TGCGCCAGCAGCACTTGGACTAGCGGGTACGAGCAGTACTTC
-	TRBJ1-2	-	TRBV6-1	CASSEVGPGYTF	TGTGCCAGCAGTGAAGTGGGGCCCGGCTACACCTTC
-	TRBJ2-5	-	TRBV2	CASSYQETQYF	TGTGCCAGCTCGTACCAAGAGACCCAGTACTTC
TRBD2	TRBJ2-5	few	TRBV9	CASSVQAGGGETQYF	TGTGCCAGCAGCGTACAAGCGGGGGGAGGAGAGACCCAGTACTTC
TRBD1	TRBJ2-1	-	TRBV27	CASSLKTGSSYNEQFF	TGTGCCAGCAGTTTAAAGACAGGGAGCTCCTACAATGAGCAGTTCTTC
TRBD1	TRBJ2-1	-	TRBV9	CASSVAGTGEYEQFF	TGTGCCAGCAGCGTAGCGGGGACAGGGGAGTATGAGCAGTTCTTC
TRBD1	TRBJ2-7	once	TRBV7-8	CASSLAGTGYTDEQYF	TGTGCCAGCAGCTTAGCAGGGACAGGGTATACGGACGAGCAGTACTTC
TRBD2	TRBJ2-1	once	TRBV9	CASSDTSGGAHEQFF	TGTGCCAGCAGCGACACTAGCGGGGGGGCCCATGAGCAGTTCTTC
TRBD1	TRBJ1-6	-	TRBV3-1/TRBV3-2	CASSQLGQGNSPLHF	TGTGCCAGCAGCCAACTGGGACAGGGAAATTCACCCCTCCACTTT
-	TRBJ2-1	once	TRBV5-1	CASSLNGRGDDEQFF	TGCGCCAGCAGCTTAAATGGCAGGGGCGACGATGAGCAGTTCTTC
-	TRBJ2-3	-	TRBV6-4	CASSDEPGGTDTQYF	TGTGCCAGCAGTGACGAACCCGGAGGCACAGATACGCAGTATTTT
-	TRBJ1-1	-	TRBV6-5	CASSFLGSEAFF	TGTGCCAGCAGTTTCCTAGGTTCGGAAGCTTTCTTT
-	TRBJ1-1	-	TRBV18	CASSPDRPMNTEAFF	TGTGCCAGCTCCCCAGACAGACCCATGAACACTGAAGCTTTCTTT
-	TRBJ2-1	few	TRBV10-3	CAINPGQSSYNEQFF	TGTGCCATCAACCCTGGACAGAGCTCCTACAATGAGCAGTTCTTC
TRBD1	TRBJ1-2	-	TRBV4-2	CASSQGGTGGADYGYTF	TGTGCCAGCAGCCAAGGTGGGACAGGGGGCGCGGACTATGGCTACACCTTC
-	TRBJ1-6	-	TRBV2	CASSETGNSPLHF	TGTGCCAGCAGTGAGACGGGTAATTCACCCCTCCACTTT
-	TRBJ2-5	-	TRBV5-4	CASIILPAVQETQYF	TGTGCCAGCATCATTCTCCCGGCGGTTCAAGAGACCCAGTACTTC
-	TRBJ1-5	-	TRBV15	CATSREQGQPQHF	TGTGCCACCAGCAGGGAACAGGGCCAGCCCCAGCATTTT
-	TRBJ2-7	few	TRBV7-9	CASSFPRGPYEQYF	TGTGCCAGCAGCTTCCCCAGGGGACCCTACGAGCAGTACTTC
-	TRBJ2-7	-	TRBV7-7	CASSLALGNTYEQYF	TGTGCCAGCAGCTTAGCGCTCGGGAATACCTACGAGCAGTACTTC
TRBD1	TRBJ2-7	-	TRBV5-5	CASSRGQERYF	TGTGCCAGCAGCCGAGGACAGGAACGGTACTTC
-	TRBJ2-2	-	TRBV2	CASSHRDSGAGGELFF	TGTGCCAGCAGCCACCGGGACTCGGGTGCGGGCGGGGAGCTGTTTTTT
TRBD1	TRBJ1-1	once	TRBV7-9	CASSSLLGTGYEAFF	TGTGCCAGCAGCTCCCTCCTCGGGACAGGGTATGAAGCTTTCTTT
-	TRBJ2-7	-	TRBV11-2	CASSSFYEQYF	TGTGCCAGCAGCTCCTTCTACGAGCAGTACTTC
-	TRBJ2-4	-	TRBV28	CASYGVRAKNIQYF	TGTGCCAGCTACGGGGTGAGAGCCAAAAACATTCAGTACTTC
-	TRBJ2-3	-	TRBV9	CASSVVGAPDTQYF	TGTGCCAGCAGCGTAGTGGGGGCCCCAGATACGCAGTATTTT
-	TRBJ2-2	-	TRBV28	CASSPTEAGAGELFF	TGTGCCAGCAGTCCAACAGAAGCAGGGGCCGGGGAGCTGTTTTTT
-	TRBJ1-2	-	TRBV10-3	CATVDTTDRYGYTF	TGTGCCACCGTTGATACGACTGACCGCTATGGCTACACCTTC